The 31 T cell receptor beta chains listed next were all sequenced from one sample in a study of blood T cells in healthy people across ages. Next came a second PCR, run for roughly 6 to 11 cycles, which used a sample-barcoded 5' primer along with a J-beta primer mix. TCRdb reprocessed the 5' RACE reads with MiXCR, giving one entry per CDR3 protein. In the table there are 870,000 or so distinct CDR3 sequences, more than 25% of which are singletons. The sequenced material came from blood. Receptors originate from a woman of 80 years or more in good health.

The chain joins TRBV6-4 to TRBJ2-1; TRBD1 matches 7 bases. The CDR3 is 14 amino acids. CDR1 is MRHNA and CDR2 is SNTAGT in the germline V gene. The trim removed 7 bases at V and 0 bases at J, leaving 3 bases unmatched. CDR3 nucleotide sequence: TGTGCCAGCACATGGGACAGCTCCTACAATGAGCAGTTCTTC. Its protein product is CASTWDSSYNEQFF.

This clonotype was seen a handful of times. The V and J genes are TRBV5-1 and TRBJ2-3, with D possibly matching TRBD2 (5 bases). The V end was cut by 7 bases, the J end by 6 bases, with 12 bases between. The CDR3 runs to 12 residues. The germline V gene has CDR1 SGHRS and CDR2 YFSETQ. CDR3 in DNA: TGCGCCAGCGGCACTAGTGGGGATACGCAGTATTTT. The encoded protein is CASGTSGDTQYF.

This clonotype appeared many times. The gene calls are TRBV20-1 and TRBJ2-1, with D unresolved. The CDR3 has 12 residues. Looked up from germline, CDR1 is DFQATT and CDR2 is SNEGSKA (reference sequence). Trimming took off 4 bases at V and 10 bases at J, with 14 bases between the two ends. Written as DNA, the CDR3 is TGCAGTGCTAAGTTGGGTGGAAGGGAGCAGTTCTTC. This translates into CSAKLGGREQFF.

V is TRBV12-3 or TRBV12-4 and J is TRBJ2-2, with D tentatively TRBD1 or TRBD2 (5 bases each). The V and J ends lost 7 bases and 3 bases respectively, with 21 bases between them. This CDR3 region has 17 residues. CDR3 nucleotide sequence: TGTGCCAGCACCACTAGGGTCCAGGGTCTTTACACCGGGGAGCTGTTTTTT. Protein sequence: CASTTRVQGLYTGELFF.

This clonotype was seen at least ten times. CDR3 amino acids: CASSLTGGRRDTQYF. The CDR3 DNA follows: TGTGCCAGCAGTTTAACGGGGGGACGTAGAGATACGCAGTATTTT. This chain connects TRBV27 to TRBJ2-3; 7 bases match TRBD2. With 2 bases clipped from V and 5 bases from J, the junction kept 7 bases outside the gene matches. Germline V gene sequence: CDR1 MNHEY, CDR2 SMNVEV (reference sequence). This CDR3 has 15 residues.

Many counts were recorded for this clonotype. V is TRBV7-2 and J is TRBJ2-3; a weak D match, TRBD2 (6 bases). There are 17 residues in the CDR3. Germline assignment: CDR1 SGHTA and CDR2 FQGNSA. V lost 1 base and J 4 bases, leaving 18 bases between the germline ends. CDR3 sequence: CASSLGELAGSADTQYF. CDR3 nucleotides: TGTGCCAGCAGCTTAGGGGAGCTTGCGGGGAGTGCAGATACGCAGTATTTT.

This clonotype was observed a handful of times. The rearrangement joins TRBV19 to TRBJ2-6; no firm D call. The V gene's germline CDR1 is LNHDA and CDR2 SQIVND (reference sequence). Trimming pared 5 bases from V and 2 bases from J, leaving 13 bases between. CDR3 length equals 16 residues. Written as DNA, the CDR3 is TGTGCCAGTAGTCAAAGGGCAGACACTGGGGCCAACGTCCTGACTTTC. This encodes CASSQRADTGANVLTF.

This clonotype appeared many times. The junction does not match germline at one end; this may be a read error. This chain's CDR3 is CASRLDSDYEQYF. The CDR3 DNA follows: TGCGCCAGCAGGTTGGATTCAGACTACGAGCAGTACTTC. This chain uses TRBV5-1 with TRBJ2-7; D remains ambiguous. Looked up from germline, CDR1 is SGHRS and CDR2 is YFSETQ. The CDR3 totals 13 residues.

In the case of this clonotype: Mismatch with germline at one junction end may stem from a read error. V and J are TRBV5-1 and TRBJ1-3; the D gene is possibly TRBD1 (6 bases). The germline V gene encodes CDR1 SGHRS and CDR2 YFSETQ. The CDR3 consists of 14 residues. The CDR3 nucleotides read TGCGCCAGCAGCTTGGACAGGGCTGGAAACACCGTATATTTT. Translating gives CASSLDRAGNTVYF. Based on the CDR3 plus reference TRBV5-1 and TRBJ1-3, the full variable domain is KAGVTQTPRYLIKTRGQQVTLSCSPISGHRSVSWYQQTPGQGLQFLFEYFSETQRNKGNFPGRFSGRQFSNSRSEMNVSTLELGDSALYLCASSLDRAGNTVYFGEGSWLTVV.

The J gene is TRBJ1-6, the V gene TRBV2; D unresolved. Germline values: CDR1 SNHLY, CDR2 FYNNEI. The CDR3 covers 15 residues. The germline V and J ends were trimmed by 7 bases and 4 bases, with 14 bases remaining between them. CDR3 protein: CASNRKYMYNSPLHF. DNA for the CDR3: TGTGCCAGCAATCGGAAGTATATGTATAATTCACCCCTCCACTTT.

CDR3 bases: TGTGCCAGCAGCTCTACTCGGGTCCTCAGGGGTCAGCCCCAGCATTTT. It is translated as CASSSTRVLRGQPQHF. The rearrangement uses TRBV7-9 and TRBJ1-5; D is possibly TRBD1 (6 bases). V was clipped by 4 bases and J by 6 bases, with 19 bases between them. Germline V CDR1 and CDR2: SEHNR, FQNEAQ (reference sequence). The CDR3 loop spans 16 amino acids.

The rearrangement uses TRBV6-6 and TRBJ2-3, with TRBD1 matching 8 bases. Germline CDR1 reads MNHNY; CDR2 reads SVGAGI (reference sequence). This CDR3 is built from 15 residues. V lost 2 bases to trimming and J lost 0 bases; unmatched junction nucleotides: 1. The chain's CDR3 is CASSYGQGSTDTQYF. CDR3 sequence (DNA): TGTGCCAGCAGTTACGGACAGGGAAGCACAGATACGCAGTATTTT.

This clonotype has ten or more counts. The CDR3 loop reads CATSSGAPGPDEQYF. The CDR3 DNA reads as TGTGCCACCAGCAGTGGAGCTCCGGGTCCCGACGAGCAGTACTTC. The rearrangement joins TRBV15 to TRBJ2-7; no definite D call. Looked up from germline, CDR1 is LNHNV and CDR2 is YYDKDF (reference sequence). The CDR3 runs 15 residues. The V gene lost 3 bases and the J gene lost 5 bases, with 17 bases spanning the gap.

The J gene is TRBJ2-3, the V gene TRBV7-8, with D perhaps matching TRBD2 (7 bases). Germline CDR1 is SGHVS and CDR2 is FQNEAQ. Deletions cut 0 bases from V and 8 bases from J, with 15 bases between. The CDR3 contains 15 residues. CDR3 amino acids: CASSLAGGQFVTQYF. CDR3 nucleotide sequence: TGTGCCAGCAGCTTAGCGGGGGGGCAATTTGTTACGCAGTATTTT.

This clonotype was counted at least ten times. The chain combines TRBV10-3 with TRBJ2-3, with 9 bases aligning to TRBD2. This CDR3 contains 13 residues. Germline CDR1 ENHRY, CDR2 SYGVKD. Written as DNA, the CDR3 is TGTGCACTAGCGGGTTCTAGCACAGATACGCAGTATTTT. It specifies CALAGSSTDTQYF.

This clonotype appeared many times. The chain employs TRBV30 and TRBJ2-5, with D perhaps TRBD1 or TRBD2 (5 bases each). V was cut by 2 bases and J by 3 bases, with 10 bases left in between. Looked up from germline, CDR1 is GTSNPN and CDR2 is SVGIG (reference sequence). The CDR3 is 13 amino acids. This CDR3 reads CAWSFGAEETQYF. CDR3 sequence (DNA): TGTGCCTGGAGTTTCGGGGCAGAAGAGACCCAGTACTTC. Together with reference TRBV30 and TRBJ2-5, the CDR3 gives the full variable domain: SQTIHQWPATLVQPVGSPLSLECTVEGTSNPNLYWYRQAAGRGLQLLFYSVGIGQISSEVPQNLSASRPQDRQFILSSKKLLLSDSGFYLCAWSFGAEETQYFGPGTRLLVL.

The V and J genes are TRBV29-1 and TRBJ2-5, with D tentatively TRBD1 (7 bases). Trimming shortened V by 3 bases and J by 6 bases, and 14 bases separated the two germline ends. CDR1 is SQVTM, CDR2 ANQGSEA, per germline. The CDR3 is 13 amino acids. CDR3 residues: CSVEGAGGKTQYF. The CDR3, as DNA: TGCAGCGTTGAGGGGGCAGGGGGGAAGACCCAGTACTTC.

V gene TRBV12-3 or TRBV12-4 combines with J gene TRBJ2-5; weak D call: TRBD1 (5 bases). Trimming stripped 5 bases from V and 5 bases from J, with 18 bases between. The CDR3 contains 15 residues. For the CDR3, the DNA is TGTGCCAGCAGTCCCTGGGGCCCAGGGCAGGAGACCCAGTACTTC. This codes for CASSPWGPGQETQYF.

The rearrangement links TRBV20-1 to TRBJ2-1; 9 nucleotides align to TRBD2. Germline-derived CDR1 and CDR2 are DFQATT and SNEGSKA (reference sequence). The CDR3 loop spans 14 amino acids. Trimming at V came to 5 bases and at J to 2 bases, leaving 4 bases not matched to a gene. The CDR3 nucleotides read TGCAGTGCTTCTAAGCGGGGGGCCTACAATGAGCAGTTCTTC. It codes for CSASKRGAYNEQFF.

In regard to this clonotype: A much larger clone is a single base away; this may be a read error. This chain connects TRBV5-6 to TRBJ2-7; D may be TRBD1 or TRBD2 (5 bases each). V was trimmed by 7 bases and J by 3 bases, leaving 20 bases between them. The CDR3 length is 15 residues. Germline CDR1 SGHDT, CDR2 YYEEEE. CDR3 residues: CASDNRGRVFYEQYF. In nucleotides, the CDR3 is TGTGCCAGCGATAACCGGGGCAGGGTTTTCTACGAGCAGTACTTC.

The gene calls are TRBV7-2 and TRBJ2-1; 10 nucleotides align to TRBD2. The closer fit of TRBJ2-7 to the DNA end suggests the J call may be wrong. Germline lookup yields CDR1 SGHTA and CDR2 FQGNSA. This CDR3 is built from 14 residues. The CDR3 nucleotides are TGTGCCAGCACACTAGCGGGGTTGTACAATGAGCAGTACTTC. Encoded protein: CASTLAGLYNEQYF.

This clonotype was recorded many times. This sequence joins TRBV12-3 or TRBV12-4 and TRBJ2-5; D is ambiguous. This CDR3 contains 14 residues. With 7 bases removed from V and 6 bases from J, the gap between germline ends came to 18 bases. The CDR3 DNA follows: TGTGCCAGCACCACGGCACTCCGCTGGAAGACCCAGTACTTC. Residues: CASTTALRWKTQYF.

This clonotype was seen many times. The genes are TRBV12-3 or TRBV12-4 and TRBJ2-3; D is ambiguous. V was shortened by 3 bases and J by 9 bases, with 10 bases between the two germline ends. CDR3 length equals 12 residues. The CDR3 loop is CASSFNLHTQYF. CDR3 in DNA: TGTGCCAGCAGTTTTAACCTACACACGCAGTATTTT.

A remark on this clonotype: A clone one base away is much larger, so this may be a read error. V usage is TRBV7-8 and J usage is TRBJ2-5; perhaps TRBD1 as D (5 bases). Matching the DNA end better, TRBJ2-7 makes the J call doubtful. The CDR3 spans 14 residues. CDR1 SGHVS and CDR2 FQNEAQ come from the germline V gene. Here the CDR3 reads CASSGYQGSCEQYF. The CDR3 DNA reads as TGTGCCAGCTCCGGGTATCAGGGTTCCTGCGAGCAGTACTTC.

The CDR3: CASSQSSTDTQYF. The CDR3 coding sequence is TGCGCCAGCAGCCAGTCTAGCACAGATACGCAGTATTTT. V usage is TRBV5-1 and J usage is TRBJ2-3; no firm D call. This CDR3 comprises 13 residues. CDR1 and CDR2 (germline): SGHRS, YFSETQ. Trimming stripped 4 bases from V and 0 bases from J, with 6 bases between.

The chain recombines TRBV2 with TRBJ2-3; the match to TRBD1 covers 10 bases. CDR3 length equals 14 residues. Trimming took 8 bases from V and 5 from J; bases not matched to a gene: 7. Germline V lookup: CDR1 SNHLY, CDR2 FYNNEI. The CDR3 loop reads CASEGTGAGDTQYF. DNA for the CDR3: TGTGCCAGCGAGGGGACAGGGGCGGGAGATACGCAGTATTTT.

The chain couples TRBV12-3 or TRBV12-4 to TRBJ1-6; the match to TRBD1 covers 8 bases. There are 15 residues in the CDR3. The V and J ends lost 5 bases and 10 bases, in that order; junction bases with no gene match: 10. Here the CDR3 DNA reads TGTGCCAGCAGTCCCATGGGGACAGGCCAATCACCCCTCCACTTT. It yields the protein CASSPMGTGQSPLHF.

Notes on this clonotype: A much larger clone lies one base from this, so it may be a read error. This chain connects TRBV28 to TRBJ2-7, with TRBD2 as a possible D gene (7 bases). This CDR3 spans 15 amino acids. Germline V gene lookup returns CDR1 MDHEN and CDR2 SYDVKM. Trimming left V 2 bases short and J 4 bases short, with 15 bases between. CDR3 loop: CASSLGRGGGYEQYF. The CDR3 DNA reads as TGTGCCAGCAGTTTAGGCAGGGGCGGGGGTTACGAGCAGTACTTC.

V is TRBV20-1 and J is TRBJ1-4, with D unresolved. Trimming left V 6 bases short and J 8 bases short, with 13 bases between. Germline V gene lookup returns CDR1 DFQATT and CDR2 SNEGSKA (reference sequence). The CDR3 runs to 12 residues. CDR3 bases: TGCAGTGCCGGAGATAGGAGGGAAAAACTGTTTTTT. It yields the protein CSAGDRREKLFF.

This clonotype was seen just once. A much larger clone differs by one base, so this may be a read error. In DNA, the CDR3 is TGTGCCAGCAGCTTAGACGGGACTAACCTCTTCAATGAGCAGTACTTC. Encoded protein: CASSLDGTNLFNEQYF. The chain uses TRBV11-3 and TRBJ2-7; 7 nucleotides line up with TRBD2. Losses at the gene ends were 0 bases for V and 7 bases for J; bases not matched to a gene: 12. CDR3 size: 16 residues. Germline CDR1 is SGHNT and CDR2 is YENEEA.

Turning to this clonotype: This may be a read error, as it is one base from a much larger clone. CDR3 nucleotide sequence: TGCAGTGCTAGAGATCCCAGGAGCTATGGCTACATCTTC. Its translation is CSARDPRSYGYIF. V and J are TRBV20-1 and TRBJ1-2; no firm D call. Germline CDR1 DFQATT, CDR2 SNEGSKA (reference sequence). This CDR3 contains 13 residues.